The 2 T cell receptor beta chains below were found in one sample sequenced in a study of T cells after yellow fever vaccination. One entry per CDR3 protein, called by TCRdb with MiXCR from the 5' RACE reads. The sample consists of 250,000 to 400,000 distinct CDR3 sequences, 4.1% of them appearing once. The input for sequencing was PBMCs, taken 5 days after the yellow fever booster vaccination. The receptor set was obtained from a man aged 18 to 29 who received the YFV17D yellow fever vaccine.

This clonotype was detected many times. The chain carries TRBV6-1 and TRBJ2-3; TRBD2 aligns across 8 bases. The germline CDR1 and CDR2 sequences are MNHNS and SASEGT. J lost 2 bases, V lost 1 base, and 2 bases had no gene match. The CDR3 runs to 15 residues. The CDR3 DNA sequence: TGTGCCAGCAGTGAAGGGACTAGCCACACAGATACGCAGTATTTT. This codes for CASSEGTSHTDTQYF.

The chain uses TRBV9 and TRBJ2-1; D gene uncertain. This CDR3 is built from 15 residues. V lost 3 bases to trimming and J lost 2 bases, with 12 bases between them. Germline V gene lookup returns CDR1 SGDLS and CDR2 YYNGEE. The CDR3 region is CASSARATPYNEQFF. CDR3 nucleotide sequence: TGTGCCAGCAGCGCACGAGCAACACCCTACAATGAGCAGTTCTTC. The whole variable domain, remainder taken from reference TRBV9 and TRBJ2-1, is DSGVTQTPKHLITATGQRVTLRCSPRSGDLSVYWYQQSLDQGLQFLIQYYNGEERAKGNILERFSAQQFPDLHSELNLSSLELGDSALYFCASSARATPYNEQFFGPGTRLTVL.